This T cell receptor beta chain emerged from a study of lymphopenia after photon versus proton radiotherapy. Study results and caveats: Authors raise, but do not show, better survival with proton therapy. In patients who died, overall survival fell as post-nadir TCR diversity dropped more. After the lymphocyte nadir, photon-treated repertoires showed oligoclonal expansion, especially of CD8+ Temra cells. Photon-treated patients lost naive T cells and TCR diversity; proton-treated stayed stable.

Data came from immunoSEQ multiplex PCR; TCRdb stores just in-frame clones and leaves some out. The repertoire holds 29,000 or so clones, with approximately 88% as singletons. The V gene lost 5 bases and the J gene lost 5 bases, with 12 bases spanning the gap. The CDR3 extends over 13 amino acids. Germline V CDR1 and CDR2: SGHNT, YENEEA. Note on this clone: No antigen is known for it.

The rearrangement joins TRBV11-3 to TRBJ2-5, with a tentative D call TRBD2 (6 bases). The sample here was peripheral blood, taken from a patient treated with proton-based radiotherapy. This TCR was sampled from a woman aged 60-75 years with cholangiocarcinoma. Some clones in this sample may be carry-over from other donors' samples. The CDR3 region is CASSVQAGETQYF. The CDR3 DNA reads TGTGCCAGCAGCGTACAGGCGGGGGAGACCCAGTACTTC.